The 28 T cell receptor beta chains reported below all come from one sample, sequenced in a study of T cell changes during pregnancy in multiple sclerosis. Generated by immunoSEQ multiplex PCR, the TCRdb table keeps only in-frame clones and is missing some. This table has about 70,000 clones, approximately 94% appearing once. The starting material was peripheral blood, obtained in the third trimester of pregnancy. These receptors were taken from a female donor with multiple sclerosis, enrolled in a pregnancy study.

The chain uses TRBV7-2 and TRBJ1-3; D uncertain. V was pared by 3 bases and J by 0 bases, with 6 bases between. Germline V gives CDR1 SGHTA, CDR2 FQGNSA. This CDR3 has 14 residues. The CDR3 loop is CASSFSDSGNTIYF. The CDR3 bases are TGTGCCAGCAGCTTCAGCGACTCTGGAAACACCATATATTTT.

This clone has just one count. The chain recombines TRBV2 with TRBJ2-2; 11 nucleotides line up with TRBD2. V shed 6 bases and J 1 base; nucleotides not matched to a gene: 4. This CDR3 contains 16 residues. Germline V gene sequence: CDR1 SNHLY, CDR2 FYNNEI. The chain's CDR3 is CASRPGLAGNTGELFF. As DNA, the CDR3 is TGTGCCAGCAGGCCCGGACTAGCGGGGAACACCGGGGAGCTGTTTTTT.

This clone has only one observation. The chain is built from TRBV19 and TRBJ1-5; 8 bases are shared with TRBD1. The junction had 3 bases not matched to a gene; V was cut back by 6 bases and J by 5 bases. The CDR3 loop spans 13 amino acids. Germline-derived CDR1 and CDR2 are LNHDA and SQIVND (reference sequence). The CDR3 sequence: CASRGQAYQPQHF. CDR3 bases: TGTGCCAGTAGGGGACAGGCCTATCAGCCCCAGCATTTT.

The chain joins TRBV7-3 to TRBJ2-3, with D hard to call. Trimming left V 5 bases short and J 0 bases short, with 27 bases between. Germline assignment: CDR1 SGHTA and CDR2 FQGTGA. This CDR3 is 20 amino acids long. The CDR3 bases are TGTGCCAGCAGCCCTCGCCAACCCCTCTATAACAGTACTAGCACAGATACGCAGTATTTT. As protein: CASSPRQPLYNSTSTDTQYF.

Comments on this clone: The junction departs from the called germline gene at one end, perhaps through a read error. V is TRBV7-9 and J is TRBJ1-1; D might be TRBD1 (6 bases). This CDR3 comprises 14 residues. CDR1 and CDR2 from the germline V gene are SEHNR and FQNEAQ (reference sequence). CDR3 sequence (DNA): TGTGCCAGCATCTTAGAGGGGGGGGACCCTGAAGCTTTCTTT. Its translation is CASILEGGDPEAFF.

J is TRBJ1-2 and V is TRBV5-4; 10 bases line up with TRBD1. Germline lookup yields CDR1 SGHNT and CDR2 YYREEE (reference sequence). V lost 3 bases to trimming and J lost 6 bases; unmatched junction nucleotides: 11. The CDR3 spans 16 residues. The CDR3 DNA sequence: TGTGCCAGCAGCTGGGCCGGGACAGGGGCTCCAAATGGCTACACCTTC. Protein product: CASSWAGTGAPNGYTF.

CDR3 loop: CASSSPGDTQYF. The CDR3 bases are TGTGCCAGCAGCTCGCCCGGGGATACGCAGTATTTT. The chain recombines TRBV7-9 with TRBJ2-3; no definite D call. Trimming took off 4 bases at V and 6 bases at J, with 8 bases between the two ends. This CDR3 comprises 12 residues. The germline V gene encodes CDR1 SEHNR and CDR2 FQNEAQ (reference sequence).

The chain links TRBV6-5 to TRBJ1-1, with TRBD1 matching over 7 bases. Trimming took 0 bases from V and 8 from J; bases not matched to a gene: 9. The CDR3 has 15 residues. Germline V gene lookup returns CDR1 MNHEY and CDR2 SVGAGI. The CDR3 is CASSYSYLDRYEAFF. CDR3 nucleotides: TGTGCCAGCAGTTACTCCTACCTGGACAGGTACGAAGCTTTCTTT.

This rearrangement joins TRBV14 to TRBJ2-1; TRBD2 might be the D (5 bases). The CDR3 runs 16 residues. V shed 0 bases and J shed 6 bases, with 15 bases lying between them. The germline gives CDR1 SGHDN, CDR2 FVKESK. The CDR3, as DNA: TGTGCCAGCAGCCAAGATCAGGACTGGCGCGTCAATGAGCAGTTCTTC. Protein: CASSQDQDWRVNEQFF.

The V call is TRBV5-1, the J call TRBJ1-1; D is unclear. Trimming left V 0 bases short and J 1 base short, with 10 bases between. This CDR3 comprises 15 residues. Germline CDR1 reads SGHRS; CDR2 reads YFSETQ. For the CDR3, the DNA is TGCGCCAGCAGCTTGGGAGGGTCAGGGAACACTGAAGCTTTCTTT. Translated: CASSLGGSGNTEAFF.

The chain uses TRBV5-6 and TRBJ2-3, with 9 bases that match TRBD1. Looked up from germline, CDR1 is SGHDT and CDR2 is YYEEEE. This CDR3 region has 15 residues. V dropped 4 bases and J dropped 1; count of bases not matched to a gene: 4. CDR3 residues: CASSRTGEGTDTQYF. The CDR3 DNA is TGTGCCAGCAGCAGGACAGGGGAGGGCACAGATACGCAGTATTTT.

V and J are TRBV7-2 and TRBJ2-3; possibly TRBD2 for D (6 bases). The ends were cut back, 5 bases at V and 3 bases at J, with 12 bases in the middle. Germline V gene sequence: CDR1 SGHTA, CDR2 FQGNSA. This CDR3 spans 14 amino acids. The CDR3 DNA follows: TGTGCCAGCAGCGCAAATCGGGGGACAGATACGCAGTATTTT. Its translation is CASSANRGTDTQYF.

Comments on this clone: Other DNA variants within this sample encode the same CDR3. The rearrangement joins TRBV14 to TRBJ1-5; D is ambiguous. From germline, CDR1 is SGHDN and CDR2 FVKESK. The CDR3 is 13 amino acids. With 1 base removed from V and 4 bases from J, the gap between germline ends came to 5 bases. CDR3 residues: CASSQGLNQPQHF. The CDR3 DNA is TGTGCCAGCAGCCAAGGTCTTAATCAGCCCCAGCATTTT.

The chain recombines TRBV27 with TRBJ1-2, with 10 nucleotides matching TRBD1. V trimming: 5 bases; J trimming: 4 bases; junction bases outside the gene matches: 10. CDR1 is MNHEY and CDR2 is SMNVEV in the germline V gene (reference sequence). This CDR3 has 16 amino acids. The CDR3: CASSNAGTGVSYGYTF. DNA for the CDR3: TGTGCCAGCAGTAACGCCGGGACAGGGGTTTCCTATGGCTACACCTTC.

The genes are TRBV2 and TRBJ1-2; no clear D gene. The CDR3 is made up of 12 amino acids. Germline CDR1 reads SNHLY; CDR2 reads FYNNEI. V was trimmed by 3 bases and J by 2 bases, leaving 4 bases between them. CDR3 residues: CASSDRNYGYTF. As DNA, the CDR3 is TGTGCCAGCAGTGACAGGAACTATGGCTACACCTTC.

Worth noting for this clone: Relative to the germline gene, one junction end is altered; a read error may explain this. The rearrangement links TRBV15 to TRBJ2-7; 7 bases map to TRBD1. Germline CDR1 and CDR2: LNHNV and YYDKDF (reference sequence). The CDR3 covers 15 residues. The CDR3 DNA reads TGTGCCACCAGCAGAGATGCGACAGGGATCTACGAGCAGTGCTTC. It translates to CATSRDATGIYEQCF.

The chain combines TRBV19 with TRBJ1-5, with D unclear. CDR1 is LNHDA and CDR2 is SQIVND in the germline V gene (reference sequence). The CDR3 is 16 amino acids. Between the trimmed V and J ends, which lost 5 bases and 4 bases, there was a span of 18 bases. The CDR3 region has the DNA TGTGCCAGTAGTTCCTCTGGACCGCGGGGAAATCAGCCCCAGCATTTT. Residues: CASSSSGPRGNQPQHF.

This chain connects TRBV19 to TRBJ2-1; TRBD2 might be the D (7 bases). Germline V gene lookup returns CDR1 LNHDA and CDR2 SQIVND (reference sequence). The CDR3 spans 15 residues. The V gene lost 7 bases and the J gene lost 9 bases, with 22 bases spanning the gap. The CDR3 DNA reads TGTGCCAGTACTATCGAGGGGGGGCCCCGGGTTGAGCAGTTCTTC. This codes for CASTIEGGPRVEQFF.

This clone showed up just once. The V gene is TRBV5-1, the J gene TRBJ1-2; 9 bases align to TRBD1. Germline CDR1 is SGHRS and CDR2 is YFSETQ. The CDR3 extends over 17 amino acids. The V and J ends lost 0 bases and 8 bases, in that order; junction bases with no gene match: 14. The CDR3 DNA reads as TGCGCCAGCAGCTTGGCTCTACCGGGACAGGGTGTGTTCGGCTACACCTTC. Protein: CASSLALPGQGVFGYTF.

This chain uses TRBV15 with TRBJ1-2, with D perhaps TRBD1 (6 bases). V shed 4 bases and J shed 5 bases, with 17 bases lying between them. This CDR3 is built from 15 residues. Germline-derived CDR1 and CDR2 are LNHNV and YYDKDF (reference sequence). CDR3 in DNA: TGTGCCACCAGCATCCCGGGGGGGCCGGGGTATGGCTACACCTTC. Protein: CATSIPGGPGYGYTF.

V gene TRBV29-1 combines with J gene TRBJ2-7; a possible D gene is TRBD1 (6 bases). V lost 6 bases to trimming and J lost 5 bases, with 17 bases between them. CDR1 is SQVTM, CDR2 ANQGSEA, per germline. The CDR3 has 13 amino acids. The CDR3 region is CSVPGHLPNEQYF. CDR3 sequence (DNA): TGCAGCGTACCGGGACACCTTCCTAACGAGCAGTACTTC.

For the CDR3, the DNA is TGCGCCAGCAGCCCGGGCAGCGGGACAGCGGGGGGTAATTCACCCCTCCACTTT. Translated, it gives CASSPGSGTAGGNSPLHF. The gene calls are TRBV4-3 and TRBJ1-6; TRBD1 matches 7 bases. The junction had 15 bases not matched to a gene; V was cut back by 4 bases and J by 6 bases. The CDR3 extends over 18 amino acids. CDR1 is LGHNA and CDR2 is YSLEER in the germline V gene.

V gene TRBV6-1 combines with J gene TRBJ2-7; 7 nucleotides align to TRBD1. V was clipped by 2 bases and J by 5 bases; unmatched bases: 6. This CDR3 has 14 amino acids. CDR1 and CDR2 from the germline V gene are MNHNS and SASEGT. CDR3 region: CASSEQGGLDEQYF. Written as DNA, the CDR3 is TGTGCCAGCAGTGAACAAGGGGGCCTCGACGAGCAGTACTTC.

The chain links TRBV7-3 to TRBJ1-2; D is undetermined. The germline V and J ends were trimmed by 0 bases and 8 bases, with 13 bases remaining between them. Germline lookup yields CDR1 SGHTA and CDR2 FQGTGA. The CDR3 has 14 residues. The CDR3 loop is CASSLTAGPLGYTF. DNA for the CDR3: TGTGCCAGCAGCTTAACGGCGGGTCCCCTCGGCTACACCTTC.

The chain carries TRBV30 and TRBJ1-2, with a weak D call TRBD1 (5 bases). V shed 3 bases and J shed 3 bases, with 11 bases lying between them. The CDR3 runs to 13 residues. The germline gives CDR1 GTSNPN, CDR2 SVGIG (reference sequence). DNA of the CDR3: TGTGCCTGGAGCCGCGGGGGGTACTATGGCTACACCTTC. The encoded protein is CAWSRGGYYGYTF.

The chain combines TRBV7-6 with TRBJ1-6; D unclear. Deletions cut 11 bases from V and 3 bases from J, with 14 bases between. The CDR3 sequence is 14 residues long. From germline, CDR1 is SGHVS and CDR2 FNYEAQ. The CDR3 spells CAVAGKIYNSPLHF. The DNA for the CDR3 is TGTGCCGTAGCCGGAAAGATCTATAATTCACCCCTCCACTTT.

The chain joins TRBV7-2 to TRBJ2-1; 9 nucleotides agree with TRBD1. The germline CDR1 and CDR2 sequences are SGHTA and FQGNSA. The CDR3 runs 17 residues. The V and J ends lost 4 bases and 9 bases, in that order; junction bases with no gene match: 16. CDR3: CASSSTRPGTGIGEQFF. DNA of the CDR3: TGTGCCAGCAGCTCCACCCGACCTGGGACAGGGATCGGTGAGCAGTTCTTC.

The CDR3 DNA is TGTGCCAGTAGTATGGCGACTAGAGGGGAGCAGTACTTC. This codes for CASSMATRGEQYF. V and J are TRBV19 and TRBJ2-7, with TRBD2 as a possible D gene (6 bases). CDR1 LNHDA and CDR2 SQIVND come from the germline V gene (reference sequence). The CDR3 sequence is 13 residues long. V was trimmed by 3 bases and J by 7 bases, leaving 13 bases between them.